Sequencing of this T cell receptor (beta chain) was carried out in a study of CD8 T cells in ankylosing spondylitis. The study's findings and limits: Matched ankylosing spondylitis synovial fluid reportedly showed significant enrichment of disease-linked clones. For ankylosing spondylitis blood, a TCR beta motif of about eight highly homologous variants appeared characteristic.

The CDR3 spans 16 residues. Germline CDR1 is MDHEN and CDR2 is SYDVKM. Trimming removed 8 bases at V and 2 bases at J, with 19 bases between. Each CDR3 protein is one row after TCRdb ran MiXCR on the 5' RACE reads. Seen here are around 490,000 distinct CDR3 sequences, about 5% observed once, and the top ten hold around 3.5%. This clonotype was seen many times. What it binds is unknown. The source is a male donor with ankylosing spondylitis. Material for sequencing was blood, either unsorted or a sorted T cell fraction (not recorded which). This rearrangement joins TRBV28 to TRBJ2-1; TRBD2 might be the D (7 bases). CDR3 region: CASPPSGGTAYNEQFF. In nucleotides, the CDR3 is TGTGCCAGCCCGCCCTCGGGGGGCACGGCCTACAATGAGCAGTTCTTC.